This T cell receptor beta chain was sequenced in a study of radiation and T cells in renal cell carcinoma. Looking at the study overall: Nephrectomy followed 15 Gy stereotactic body radiation by 4 weeks.

Time point denoted: blood 2 weeks post-SBRT. Treatment given: 15 Gy SBRT to primary tumor, nephrectomy 4 weeks later. Blood was sampled at baseline, 2 weeks and 4 weeks after SBRT. Study-level results: In blood, top tumor clones expanded by 2 weeks, shrinking by 4.

Trimming took off 4 bases at V and 7 bases at J, with 10 bases between the two ends. The CDR3 is 12 residues long. Method: immunoSEQ multiplex PCR; TCRdb's copy keeps in-frame clones and lacks some. The table has about 150,000 clones, roughly 87% seen once. As for this clone: What it recognizes is unknown.

The TCR was taken from a woman between 50 and 59 years old with renal cell carcinoma. The specimen was blood, collected from a patient whose treatment included radiotherapy and nephrectomy. The chain employs TRBV23-1 and TRBJ1-2; D gene uncertain. TRBV23-1 is noted as an ORF with a role that remains uncertain. The CDR3 protein is CASSPRTPGYTF. The CDR3 region has the DNA TGCGCCAGCAGTCCCCGGACCCCTGGCTACACCTTC.